What follows is one TCR beta chain and its context. What this receptor recognizes is not known. Within one base of it there is no much larger clone, and no base qualities were kept. Sequencing was performed on an Illumina HiSeq 2500. Quantitative 5'-RACE with molecular barcodes was the method used to prepare the TCR beta libraries. Per the original workflow: Disease-linked TCR variants were identified with a new computational method built on a probabilistic model of VDJ rearrangement. TCRdb trimmed public reads at Q25 via fastp, called clones via MiXCR and kept in-frame beta chains. Duplicate CDR3 protein sequences are folded into a single record with the most common DNA and genes. Clone size and V and J calls follow TCRdb, not the original study. The sample table shows some 800,000 distinct CDR3 sequences, and 12% are seen once. Of the sample, around 0.51% falls within the top ten clones. This sample stems from a study of CD8 T cells in ankylosing spondylitis (dated by TCRdb to the late 2010s). About the full investigation: To find TCR variants linked to disease, the study profiled T cell receptor beta repertoires in ankylosing spondylitis patients and healthy donors. The full study cohort comprised roughly 24 ankylosing spondylitis patients and some 100 healthy donors. Samples of peripheral blood were taken, and for ankylosing spondylitis patients, synovial fluid was collected as well. Findings and caveats that apply to the study as a whole: A CD8+ phenotype was shown by the disease-linked clones, which were found at relatively low frequencies in peripheral blood. Some motif variants had previously been reported in the synovial fluid and blood of reactive arthritis patients, which suggests shared mechanisms of disease initiation. Blood from ankylosing spondylitis patients appeared to be characterized by a TCR beta motif composed of 7 to 9 highly homologous amino acid variants. The disease-linked clones were reported as significantly enriched in matched synovial fluid samples from ankylosing spondylitis patients.

The specimen sequenced was blood, either unsorted or a sorted T cell fraction (not recorded which). This TCR came from a male donor with ankylosing spondylitis.

CDR3 protein: CSARDSWTSYTDTQYF. The nucleotides read TGCAGTGCTAGGGACTCCTGGACTAGCTACACAGATACGCAGTATTTT. Here the chain combines TRBV20-1 and TRBJ2-3, with 8 central nucleotides matching TRBD2. Sequences DFQATT (CDR1) and SNEGSKA (CDR2) are obtained from the germline V gene (reference sequence). V is pruned by 3 bases and J by 2 bases, leaving 10 bases of the junction without a gene match. The CDR3 measures 16 amino acids from cysteine to phenylalanine. Only the CDR3 DNA stays, 48 bases, in frame from base 1.